A selection of T cell receptor beta chains follows, all from one sample in a study of spatial heterogeneity in lung cancer. TCRdb itself ran the 5' RACE reads through MiXCR, one entry per CDR3 protein. The repertoire consists of around 45,000 distinct CDR3 sequences, with around 13% occurring once and the leading ten covering about 57%. This specimen was PBMCs, taken at surgery. The source of these receptors is a male donor with early-stage non-small cell lung cancer. CDR3s include the opening cysteine and the closing phenylalanine or tryptophan. D genes are given only for firm matches. Size tells how often a clone was seen (once, few, many) or the class of an expanded clone, and some rows leave it out.

abundance	v_gene	d_gene	j_gene	CDR3aa	CDR3nt
few	TRBV6-1	TRBD1	TRBJ2-7	CASSLTGGRREQYF	TGTGCCAGCAGTTTGACAGGGGGCAGGCGGGAGCAGTACTTC
few	TRBV5-1	NA	TRBJ2-7	CASSLRDSYEQYF	TGCGCCAGCAGCCTCCGGGACTCCTACGAGCAGTACTTC
many	TRBV7-8	NA	TRBJ2-5	CASSPGGQQETQYF	TGTGCCAGCAGCCCCGGAGGTCAGCAAGAGACCCAGTACTTC
few	TRBV7-3	NA	TRBJ2-2	CASSLTRYTGELFF	TGTGCCAGCAGCTTAACCCGGTACACCGGGGAGCTGTTTTTT
once	TRBV15	NA	TRBJ2-1	CATSRDNRGAHNEQFF	TGTGCCACCAGCAGAGATAACCGGGGAGCCCACAATGAGCAGTTCTTC
NA	TRBV7-7	NA	TRBJ2-5	CASSLALAGQQGTQYF	TGTGCTAGCAGCTTAGCGCTTGCAGGACAGCAGGGGACCCAGTACTTC
few	TRBV6-5	TRBD1	TRBJ2-7	CASSFSTGDPYEQYF	TGTGCCAGCAGTTTCTCGACAGGGGACCCCTACGAGCAGTACTTC
few	TRBV18	NA	TRBJ2-1	CASSPLQGMGNEQFF	TGTGCCAGCTCACCACTCCAGGGGATGGGGAATGAGCAGTTCTTC
NA	TRBV21-1	NA	TRBJ2-7	CASSFRTGTSYEQYF	TGTGCCAGCAGCTTCCGGACAGGTACTTCCTACGAGCAGTACTTC
NA	TRBV20-1	NA	TRBJ2-1	CSASRGGWRNEQFF	TGCAGTGCTAGCAGGGGAGGCTGGCGGAATGAGCAGTTCTTC
many	TRBV9	TRBD2	TRBJ2-7	CASSSDGLADYEQYF	TGTGCCAGCAGCTCGGACGGACTAGCGGACTACGAGCAGTACTTC
many	TRBV18	NA	TRBJ2-1	CASSPTRGNEQFF	TGTGCCAGCTCACCAACCCGGGGAAATGAGCAGTTCTTC
few	TRBV29-1	TRBD1	TRBJ1-1	CSAADRSNTEAFF	TGCAGCGCCGCGGACAGGTCGAACACTGAAGCTTTCTTT
NA	TRBV6-1	TRBD2	TRBJ2-7	CASSEVRREYEQYF	TGTGCCAGCAGTGAAGTAAGGCGGGAGTACGAGCAGTACTTC
NA	TRBV28	NA	TRBJ1-2	CASSQPGNYGYTF	TGTGCCAGCAGTCAACCAGGGAACTATGGCTACACCTTC
NA	TRBV5-1	TRBD1	TRBJ2-1	CASSPRGQGVYEQFF	TGCGCCAGCAGCCCGAGGGGACAGGGAGTCTATGAGCAGTTCTTC
few	TRBV4-1	NA	TRBJ2-3	CASSQQGVVTDTQYF	TGCGCCAGCAGCCAACAAGGGGTGGTCACAGATACGCAGTATTTT
many	TRBV29-1	NA	TRBJ2-5	CSEKVRETQYF	TGCAGCGAAAAGGTCCGGGAGACCCAGTACTTC
few	TRBV2	NA	TRBJ1-2	CASSDSVLNYGYTF	TGTGCCAGCAGTGATTCCGTCCTAAACTATGGCTACACCTTC
many	TRBV3-1	NA	TRBJ2-3	CASSQDLAATQYF	TGTGCCAGCAGCCAAGACCTGGCGGCCACGCAGTATTTT
NA	TRBV7-6	NA	TRBJ2-1	CASSSPYAGNNEQFF	TGTGCCAGCAGCTCCCCCTACGCGGGAAACAATGAGCAGTTCTTC
NA	TRBV6-5	TRBD2	TRBJ2-2	CAISRTSGGPGELFF	TGTGCCATCTCAAGGACTAGCGGGGGCCCCGGGGAGCTGTTTTTT
few	TRBV6-6	NA	TRBJ2-7	CASRKSPAGDEQYF	TGTGCCAGCAGGAAATCCCCCGCCGGGGACGAGCAGTACTTC
NA	TRBV7-9	TRBD1	TRBJ2-1	CASSPRQGSYNEQFF	TGTGCCAGCAGCCCCCGACAGGGTTCCTACAATGAGCAGTTCTTC
NA	TRBV27	NA	TRBJ2-7	CASGLLGDEQYF	TGTGCCAGCGGGCTTCTTGGAGACGAGCAGTACTTC
many	TRBV23-1	NA	TRBJ2-7	CASSHSRRSEQYF	TGCGCCAGCAGCCACTCGAGGAGGTCCGAGCAGTACTTC
few	TRBV11-1	TRBD1	TRBJ1-1	CASSSVWGTDTEAFF	TGTGCCAGCAGCTCCGTGTGGGGGACAGACACTGAAGCTTTCTTT
few	TRBV6-5	TRBD2	TRBJ2-3	CASSYYGGATDTQYF	TGTGCCAGCAGTTACTACGGGGGGGCCACAGATACGCAGTATTTT
few	TRBV6-6	TRBD1	TRBJ1-2	CASKGQGVDYGYTF	TGTGCCAGCAAGGGACAGGGGGTAGACTATGGCTACACCTTC
many	TRBV19	NA	TRBJ1-2	CASSYRDHYGYTF	TGTGCCAGTAGCTATCGGGATCACTATGGCTACACCTTC
NA	TRBV6-1	NA	TRBJ1-3	CASSEQGNSGNTIYF	TGTGCCAGCAGTGAACAGGGCAACTCTGGAAACACCATATATTTT
NA	TRBV12-3/TRBV12-4	NA	TRBJ1-1	CASSSRSTEAFF	TGTGCCAGCAGTTCAAGATCCACTGAAGCTTTCTTT
NA	TRBV7-8	NA	TRBJ1-5	CASSRGTNQPQHF	TGTGCCAGCAGCCGCGGAACCAATCAGCCCCAGCATTTT
few	TRBV7-2	NA	TRBJ1-5	CASSRGGLYQPQHF	TGTGCCAGCAGCAGGGGGGGGTTGTATCAGCCCCAGCATTTT
NA	TRBV28	TRBD1	TRBJ2-5	CASSSSGGLVETQYF	TGTGCCAGCAGTTCTTCAGGGGGCCTTGTAGAGACCCAGTACTTC
NA	TRBV6-6	TRBD2	TRBJ2-1	CASSSSGSSYNEQFF	TGTGCCAGCAGTTCCAGCGGGAGCTCCTACAATGAGCAGTTCTTC
few	TRBV7-6	NA	TRBJ1-2	CASSTGSGYGYTF	TGTGCCAGCAGCACCGGATCCGGGTATGGCTACACCTTC
few	TRBV6-5	TRBD2	TRBJ2-3	CASSRTSGGAGTDTQYF	TGTGCCAGCAGTAGGACTAGCGGGGGGGCCGGGACAGATACGCAGTATTTT
many	TRBV3-1	TRBD1	TRBJ1-4	CASSPPGQRDEKLFF	TGTGCCAGCAGCCCCCCGGGACAGCGAGATGAAAAACTGTTTTTT
NA	TRBV5-1	NA	TRBJ2-7	CASSVDRSASSYEQYF	TGCGCCAGCAGCGTCGACAGGTCCGCAAGCTCCTACGAGCAGTACTTC
few	TRBV15	NA	TRBJ2-7	CATSRPQGARYEQYF	TGTGCCACCAGCAGACCCCAAGGGGCACGCTACGAGCAGTACTTC
many	TRBV12-3/TRBV12-4	TRBD1	TRBJ1-2	CASSSTGGNYGYTF	TGTGCCAGCAGCAGCACAGGGGGTAACTATGGCTACACCTTC
NA	TRBV19	TRBD2	TRBJ2-1	CASQPLAGGINEQFF	TGTGCCAGCCAGCCCTTAGCGGGAGGGATCAATGAGCAGTTCTTC
few	TRBV24-1	NA	TRBJ2-1	CATSYRVKSNEQFF	TGTGCCACCAGCTACAGGGTAAAAAGCAATGAGCAGTTCTTC
medium-sized	TRBV15	NA	TRBJ2-3	CATSRDRPAYTQYF	TGTGCCACCAGCAGAGATAGGCCAGCCTATACGCAGTATTTT
NA	TRBV5-5	TRBD1	TRBJ2-7	CGSSFGQGLGEQYF	TGTGGCAGCAGCTTTGGACAGGGTCTAGGGGAGCAGTACTTC
many	TRBV3-1	NA	TRBJ1-5	CASSQDFSQPQHF	TGTGCCAGCAGCCAAGATTTTAGTCAGCCCCAGCATTTT